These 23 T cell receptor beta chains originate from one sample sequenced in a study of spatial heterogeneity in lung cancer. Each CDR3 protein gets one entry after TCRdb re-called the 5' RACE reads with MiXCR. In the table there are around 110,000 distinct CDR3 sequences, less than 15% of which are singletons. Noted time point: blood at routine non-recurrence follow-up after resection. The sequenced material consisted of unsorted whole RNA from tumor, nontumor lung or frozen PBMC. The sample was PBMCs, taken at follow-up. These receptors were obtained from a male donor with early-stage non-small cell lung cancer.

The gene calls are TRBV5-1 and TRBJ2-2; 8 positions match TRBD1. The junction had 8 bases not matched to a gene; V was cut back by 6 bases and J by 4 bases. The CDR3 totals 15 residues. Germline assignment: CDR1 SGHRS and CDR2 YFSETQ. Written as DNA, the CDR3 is TGCGCCAGCATCCTGGGTACAGGGGGCACCGGGGAGCTGTTTTTT. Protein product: CASILGTGGTGELFF. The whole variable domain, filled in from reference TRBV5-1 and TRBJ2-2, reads KAGVTQTPRYLIKTRGQQVTLSCSPISGHRSVSWYQQTPGQGLQFLFEYFSETQRNKGNFPGRFSGRQFSNSRSEMNVSTLELGDSALYLCASILGTGGTGELFFGEGSRLTVL.

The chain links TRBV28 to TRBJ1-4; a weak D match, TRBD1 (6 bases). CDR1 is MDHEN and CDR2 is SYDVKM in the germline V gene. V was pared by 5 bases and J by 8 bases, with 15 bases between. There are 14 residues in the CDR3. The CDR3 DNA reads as TGTGCCAGCAGTCCTACAGGGCGGGGAGAAAAACTGTTTTTT. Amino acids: CASSPTGRGEKLFF.

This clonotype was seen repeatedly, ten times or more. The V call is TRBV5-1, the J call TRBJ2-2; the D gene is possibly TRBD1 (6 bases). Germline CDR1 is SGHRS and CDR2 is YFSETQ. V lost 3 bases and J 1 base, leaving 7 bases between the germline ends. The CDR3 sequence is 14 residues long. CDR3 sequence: CASSSGQNTGELFF. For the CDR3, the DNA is TGCGCCAGCAGCTCGGGACAGAACACCGGGGAGCTGTTTTTT.

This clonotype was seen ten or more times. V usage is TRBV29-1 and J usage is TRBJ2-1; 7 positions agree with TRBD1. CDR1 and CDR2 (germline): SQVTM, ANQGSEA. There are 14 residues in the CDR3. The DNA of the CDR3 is TGCAGACCTGGCCGGGACAGCTCTTACAATGAGCAGTTCTTC. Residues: CRPGRDSSYNEQFF.

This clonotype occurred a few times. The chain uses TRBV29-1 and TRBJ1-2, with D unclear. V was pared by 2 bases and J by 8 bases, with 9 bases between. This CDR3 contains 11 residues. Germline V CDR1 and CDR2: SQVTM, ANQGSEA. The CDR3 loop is CSVEKGPGYTF. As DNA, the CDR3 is TGCAGCGTTGAAAAGGGTCCGGGCTACACCTTC.

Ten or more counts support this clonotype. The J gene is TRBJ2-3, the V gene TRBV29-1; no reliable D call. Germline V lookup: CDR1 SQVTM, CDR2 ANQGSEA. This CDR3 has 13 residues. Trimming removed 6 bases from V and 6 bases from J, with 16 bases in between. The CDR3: CSVETGNGDTQYF. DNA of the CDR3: TGCAGCGTGGAGACTGGGAACGGGGATACGCAGTATTTT.

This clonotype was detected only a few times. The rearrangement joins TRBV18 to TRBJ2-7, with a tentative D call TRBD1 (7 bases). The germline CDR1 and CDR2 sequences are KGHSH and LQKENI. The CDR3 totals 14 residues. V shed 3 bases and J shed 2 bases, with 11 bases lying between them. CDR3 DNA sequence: TGTGCCAGCTCACCTGCAGGGGGGACCTACGAGCAGTACTTC. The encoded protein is CASSPAGGTYEQYF.

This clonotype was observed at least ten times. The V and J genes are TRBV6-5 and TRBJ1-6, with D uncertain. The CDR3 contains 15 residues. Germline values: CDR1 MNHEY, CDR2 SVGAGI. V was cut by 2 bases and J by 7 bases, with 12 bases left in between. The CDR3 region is CASSYGVRWNSPLHF. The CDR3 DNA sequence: TGTGCCAGCAGTTACGGGGTGAGATGGAATTCACCCCTCCACTTT.

This CDR3 reads CASSLGSGVQPQHF. As DNA, the CDR3 is TGTGCCAGCAGCTTGGGGTCAGGGGTCCAGCCCCAGCATTTT. This rearrangement joins TRBV5-6 to TRBJ1-5; D possibly corresponds to TRBD1 (6 bases). Germline CDR1 SGHDT, CDR2 YYEEEE. This CDR3 is built from 14 residues. With 0 bases removed from V and 7 bases from J, the gap between germline ends came to 11 bases.

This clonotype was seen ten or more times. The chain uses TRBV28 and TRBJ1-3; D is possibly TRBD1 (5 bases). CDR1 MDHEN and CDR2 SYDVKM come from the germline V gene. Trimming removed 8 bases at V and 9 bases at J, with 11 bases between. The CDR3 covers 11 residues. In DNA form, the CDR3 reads TGTGCCAGCGGCTCAGGGAGCACCATATATTTT. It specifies CASGSGSTIYF.

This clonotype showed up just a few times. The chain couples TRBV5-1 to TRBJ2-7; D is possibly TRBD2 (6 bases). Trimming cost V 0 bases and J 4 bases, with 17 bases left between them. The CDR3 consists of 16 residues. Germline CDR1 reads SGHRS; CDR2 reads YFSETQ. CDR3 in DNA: TGCGCCAGCAGCTTGGTTACGGGAGTTTCCACATACGAGCAGTACTTC. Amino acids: CASSLVTGVSTYEQYF.

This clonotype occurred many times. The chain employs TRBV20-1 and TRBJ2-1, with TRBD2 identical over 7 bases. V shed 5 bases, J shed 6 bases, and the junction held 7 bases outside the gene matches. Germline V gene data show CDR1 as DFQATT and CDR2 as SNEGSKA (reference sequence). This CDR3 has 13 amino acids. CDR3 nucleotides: TGCAGTGCTCCTTTGGGGGGGGGCAATGAGCAGTTCTTC. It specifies CSAPLGGGNEQFF.

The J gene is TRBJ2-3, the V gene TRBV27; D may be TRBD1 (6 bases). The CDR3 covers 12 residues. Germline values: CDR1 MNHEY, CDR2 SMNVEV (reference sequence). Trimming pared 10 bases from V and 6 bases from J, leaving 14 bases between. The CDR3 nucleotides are TGTGCCACCCTAACCCAGGGGGATACGCAGTATTTT. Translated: CATLTQGDTQYF.

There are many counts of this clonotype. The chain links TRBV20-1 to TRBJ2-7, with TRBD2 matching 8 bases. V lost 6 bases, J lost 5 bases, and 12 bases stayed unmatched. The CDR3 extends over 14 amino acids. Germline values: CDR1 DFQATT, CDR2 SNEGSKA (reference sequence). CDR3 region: CSAEGGLAVDEQYF. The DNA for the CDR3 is TGCAGTGCAGAAGGCGGACTAGCAGTCGACGAGCAGTACTTC.

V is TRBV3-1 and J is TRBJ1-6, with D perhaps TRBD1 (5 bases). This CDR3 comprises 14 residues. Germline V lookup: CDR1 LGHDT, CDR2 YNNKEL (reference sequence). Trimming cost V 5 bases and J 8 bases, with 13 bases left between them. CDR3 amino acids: CASSSRGSYSPLHF. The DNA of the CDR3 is TGTGCCAGCAGCTCTAGGGGTTCGTATTCACCCCTCCACTTT.

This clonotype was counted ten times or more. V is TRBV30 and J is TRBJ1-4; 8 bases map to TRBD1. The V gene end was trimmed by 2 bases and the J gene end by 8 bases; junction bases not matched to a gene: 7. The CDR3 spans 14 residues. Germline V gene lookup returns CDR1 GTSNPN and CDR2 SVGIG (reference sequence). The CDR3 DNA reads TGTGCCTGGAGTAGGACAGGGTTAAAGGAAAAACTGTTTTTT. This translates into CAWSRTGLKEKLFF.

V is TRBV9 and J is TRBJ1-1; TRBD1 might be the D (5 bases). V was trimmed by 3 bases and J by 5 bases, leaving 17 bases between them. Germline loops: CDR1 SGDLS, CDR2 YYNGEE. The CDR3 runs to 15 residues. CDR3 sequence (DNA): TGTGCCAGCAGCGCCTCTGACAGAGGAGGTACTGAAGCTTTCTTT. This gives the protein CASSASDRGGTEAFF.

The CDR3 here is CSASDRSGGFRLGQYF. As DNA, the CDR3 is TGCAGTGCTAGTGACCGTAGCGGGGGGTTCCGCTTGGGGCAGTACTTC. This chain connects TRBV20-1 to TRBJ2-7, with 10 bases identical to TRBD2. This CDR3 contains 16 residues. V lost 3 bases and J lost 9; bases outside the gene matches: 17. Germline V gene data show CDR1 as DFQATT and CDR2 as SNEGSKA (reference sequence).

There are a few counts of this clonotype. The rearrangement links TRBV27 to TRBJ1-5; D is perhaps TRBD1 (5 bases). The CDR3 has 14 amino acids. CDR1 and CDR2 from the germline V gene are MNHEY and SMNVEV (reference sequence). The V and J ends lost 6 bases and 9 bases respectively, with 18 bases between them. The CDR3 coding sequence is TGTGCCAGCAGACCCACAGGAGCCGTCTGGCCCCAGCATTTT. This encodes CASRPTGAVWPQHF.

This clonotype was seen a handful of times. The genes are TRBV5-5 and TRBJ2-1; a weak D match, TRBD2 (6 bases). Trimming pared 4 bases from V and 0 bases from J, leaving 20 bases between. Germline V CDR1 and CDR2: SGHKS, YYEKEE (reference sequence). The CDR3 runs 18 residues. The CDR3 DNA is TGTGCCAGCAGCCCGGTTTGGCTGGGGGGAAGCTCCTACAATGAGCAGTTCTTC. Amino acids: CASSPVWLGGSSYNEQFF. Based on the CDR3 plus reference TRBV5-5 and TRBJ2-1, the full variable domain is DAGVTQSPTHLIKTRGQQVTLRCSPISGHKSVSWYQQVLGQGPQFIFQYYEKEERGRGNFPDRFSARQFPNYSSELNVNALLLGDSALYLCASSPVWLGGSSYNEQFFGPGTRLTVL.

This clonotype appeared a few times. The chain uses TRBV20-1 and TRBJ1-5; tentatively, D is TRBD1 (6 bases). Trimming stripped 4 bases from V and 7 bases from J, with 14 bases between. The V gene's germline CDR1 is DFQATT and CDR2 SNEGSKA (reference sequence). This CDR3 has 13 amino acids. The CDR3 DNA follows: TGCAGTGCTATGAAGGGGGGTGACCAGCCCCAGCATTTT. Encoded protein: CSAMKGGDQPQHF.

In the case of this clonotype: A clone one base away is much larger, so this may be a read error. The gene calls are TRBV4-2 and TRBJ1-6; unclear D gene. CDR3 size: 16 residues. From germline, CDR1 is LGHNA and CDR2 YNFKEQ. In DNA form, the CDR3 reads TGTGTCAGCAGCCAAGGAGGTTTTGGAGGCAATTCACCCCTCCACTTT. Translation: CVSSQGGFGGNSPLHF.

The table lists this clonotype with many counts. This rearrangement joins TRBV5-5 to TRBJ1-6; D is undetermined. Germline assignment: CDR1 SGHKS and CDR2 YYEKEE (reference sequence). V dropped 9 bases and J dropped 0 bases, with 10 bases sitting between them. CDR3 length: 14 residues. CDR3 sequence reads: CATCEGSYNSPLHF. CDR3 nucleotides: TGTGCCACCTGCGAGGGCTCCTATAATTCACCCCTCCACTTT.